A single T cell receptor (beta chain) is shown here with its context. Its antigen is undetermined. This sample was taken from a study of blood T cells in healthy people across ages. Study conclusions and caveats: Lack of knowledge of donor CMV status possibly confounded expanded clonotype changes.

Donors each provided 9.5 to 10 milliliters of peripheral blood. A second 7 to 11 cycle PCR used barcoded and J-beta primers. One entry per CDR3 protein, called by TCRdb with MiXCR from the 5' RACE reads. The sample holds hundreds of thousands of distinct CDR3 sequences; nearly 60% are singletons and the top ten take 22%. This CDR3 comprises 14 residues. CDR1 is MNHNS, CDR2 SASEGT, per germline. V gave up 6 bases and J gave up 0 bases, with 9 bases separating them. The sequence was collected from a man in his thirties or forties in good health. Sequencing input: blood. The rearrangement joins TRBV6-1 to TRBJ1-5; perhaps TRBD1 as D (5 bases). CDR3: CASRDTYSNQPQHF. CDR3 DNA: TGTGCCAGCAGGGACACTTATAGCAATCAGCCCCAGCATTTT.